This section outlines one TCR beta chain sequence together with its context. This clone has a handful of counts. Its binding antigen is unknown. The input lacks base qualities; no much larger clone sits a single base away. Reading from cysteine to phenylalanine, the CDR3 counts 12 amino acids. Left in the record is the CDR3 DNA by itself, 36 bases read in frame from the first base. V and J are truncated by 2 bases and 4 bases respectively, leaving an intervening sequence of 6 bases. The germline V gene provides CDR1 SNHLY and CDR2 FYNNEI. This sample was taken from a study of T cell repertoires in ileal Crohn's disease (dated by TCRdb to the late 2010s). At the level of the whole study: Median disease duration was approximately 8 years, and 30% to 45% of patients were identified as active smokers at the time of surgery. Every patient underwent surgery because of a complication, which was stricturing disease in around 61% of cases and penetrating disease in roughly 39%. Roughly half of the patients were given postoperative therapy, with 15 to 20 on anti-TNF agents and about a dozen on thiopurines. The M0 samples consisted of biopsies taken from the inflamed part of the ileum within the surgical resection specimen. For commercial TCRB immunosequencing, approximately 460 nanograms of biopsy DNA were submitted for each sample. The TCR repertoire was analysed in about 60 patients with Crohn's disease drawn from a prospective multicentre cohort. The study was conducted in parallel with a multicentre cohort that was designed to identify predictors of early endoscopic recurrence following ileocolonic resection. A Rutgeerts score higher than i0 was the definition used for endoscopic postoperative recurrence. The study sequenced 150 to 200 mucosal samples from some 55 patients, taken at several locations on the surgical specimen and at postoperative endoscopy.

Explained via the paper, the time point label denotes: inflamed ileum from the surgical specimen. Eligible patients were adults with ileal or ileocolonic Crohn's disease who had an indication for ileocolonic resection. Before DNA extraction, whole ileal mucosal biopsies were kept frozen at -80 degrees C. Genomic DNA was extracted from frozen whole biopsies with a TRizol-based method and quantified on a NanoDrop 2000 spectrophotometer. Receptors were amplified or captured by the immunoSEQ multiplex PCR assay. A two-step, amplification bias-controlled multiplex PCR was used by Adaptive Biotechnology to amplify CDR3 regions from genomic DNA. In the first PCR, primers covered every V and J gene segment, and in the second PCR, barcodes and Illumina adapters were added. CDR3 libraries were sequenced using an Illumina instrument. For the original study's pipeline: The analysis drew on both the pipelines supplied by the vendor and custom analysis of the raw data in R/Bioconductor running R version 3.3.0. Clonality, ranging from 0 to 1, was calculated as the inverse of the normalised Shannon entropy of all productive clones. High-frequency clones were defined as the share of the repertoire occupied by the top 100 clones, with only clones passing a 95% confidence test being retained. Overlap between samples was measured with the Morisita-Horn index, while repertoire diversity was measured with the Simpson index. The immuneACCESS repertoire file appears here via TCRdb, limited to in-frame rearrangements. These files lack a portion of the clones; in checked studies, under half of the deficit traces to unresolved V genes, and the cause of the others is not known. From that table come the V and J calls and clone size; the DNA was used to work out D and trimming. Recorded for this sample are 13,000 or so clones; under 80% of them occurred a single time. Approximately 15% of the sample lies in the top ten.

Paper-wide results and their limitations: Endoscopic recurrence was linked to a higher percentage of high-frequency clones at surgery, and recurrence occurred in every patient whose clonality exceeded 26.8% (18/57). Mucosal CD4 and CD8 T cells were sorted and sequenced only in a subgroup of patients, whose size was not stated. A significantly higher proportion of clonal expansions was observed in active smokers at surgery than in non-smokers (approximately 26% vs 20%, p=0.02). Sorted CD8 T cells carried more high-frequency clones than CD4 T cells, suggesting mucosal expansions were mainly CD8.

This TCR came from an adult with Crohn's disease. The sequence is built from TRBV2 and TRBJ2-7; a confident D gene designation cannot be given. The material sequenced was ileal tissue. In nucleotides, the sequence is TGTGCCAGCAGTGAATACAGATACGAGCAGTACTTC. Its product reads: CASSEYRYEQYF.